The 24 T cell receptor beta chains reported below all come from one sample, sequenced in a study of cytomegalovirus exposure and HLA in healthy donors. Primers for the PCR totalled 60 Vbeta and 13 Jbeta. The data were produced by immunoSEQ multiplex PCR, yet TCRdb's version contains in-frame clones alone and is incomplete. The table shows roughly 130,000 clones, with around 8.5% occurring only once. Sequencing was performed on PBMCs. The receptors shown here come from a middle-aged man in good health and CMV-seronegative.

This clone has only a few counts. J is TRBJ2-3 and V is TRBV15; 11 positions agree with TRBD2. CDR3 size: 17 residues. J lost 6 bases, V lost 0 bases, and 8 bases had no gene match. CDR1 is LNHNV and CDR2 is YYDKDF in the germline V gene (reference sequence). For the CDR3, the DNA is TGTGCCACCAGCAGAGAAGGTTTAGCGGGGGGGCAGGATACGCAGTATTTT. Translating gives CATSREGLAGGQDTQYF.

This clone was counted only a few times. This chain joins TRBV5-8 and TRBJ2-5; 7 bases are shared with TRBD2. J gave up 5 bases and V 1 base, and 8 bases lay outside the gene matches. Germline V gene lookup returns CDR1 SGHTS and CDR2 YDEGEE. The CDR3 is made up of 15 amino acids. The CDR3 sequence: CASSLLVGGMETQYF. The CDR3 DNA sequence: TGTGCCAGCAGCTTGTTGGTGGGGGGGATGGAGACCCAGTACTTC.

The J gene is TRBJ2-2, the V gene TRBV9; D is possibly TRBD2 (5 bases). Germline CDR1 and CDR2: SGDLS and YYNGEE. Trimming removed 4 bases from V and 3 bases from J, with 16 bases in between. CDR3 length equals 16 residues. DNA for the CDR3: TGTGCCAGCAGCCCCCCTTCGGGGAGACACACCGGGGAGCTGTTTTTT. Protein: CASSPPSGRHTGELFF.

In this sample, this clone turned up a few times. The chain carries TRBV30 and TRBJ2-6, with a tentative D call TRBD1 (6 bases). V lost 1 base and J lost 3, with 16 bases in between. CDR1 is GTSNPN and CDR2 is SVGIG in the germline V gene (reference sequence). The CDR3 is made up of 17 amino acids. The CDR3 region is CAWSGGERGIGANVLTF. Written as DNA, the CDR3 is TGTGCCTGGAGTGGAGGGGAGAGGGGGATTGGGGCCAACGTCCTGACTTTC.

V usage is TRBV7-9 and J usage is TRBJ2-7; D is possibly TRBD2 (7 bases). This CDR3 has 15 residues. Germline CDR1 and CDR2: SEHNR and FQNEAQ (reference sequence). The germline V and J ends were trimmed by 5 bases and 7 bases, with 21 bases remaining between them. The CDR3 spells CASSASAAGAREQYF. The CDR3 nucleotides read TGTGCCAGCAGCGCCTCAGCCGCGGGGGCCCGGGAGCAGTACTTC.

V is TRBV6-1 and J is TRBJ2-2; 8 bases line up with TRBD1. Germline CDR1 reads MNHNS; CDR2 reads SASEGT. The J segment lost 4 bases and the V segment lost 2 bases, leaving 6 bases of the junction unmatched. The CDR3 has 16 amino acids. Here the CDR3 reads CASSEYPGGFTGELFF. As DNA, the CDR3 is TGTGCCAGCAGTGAATATCCAGGGGGCTTCACCGGGGAGCTGTTTTTT.

This clone was observed a handful of times. Germline is not matched at one junction end, which may reflect a read error. The V gene is TRBV4-2, the J gene TRBJ1-4; 7 bases line up with TRBD1. The CDR3 runs to 14 residues. Germline values: CDR1 LGHNA, CDR2 YNFKEQ. CDR3 sequence (DNA): TGTGCCTGCAGCCCGGGACAGATTAATGAAAAACTGTTTTTT. It encodes CACSPGQINEKLFF.

The chain links TRBV28 to TRBJ2-1; TRBD1 aligns across 9 bases. This CDR3 is built from 16 residues. J lost 7 bases, V lost 6 bases, and 13 bases had no gene match. Looked up from germline, CDR1 is MDHEN and CDR2 is SYDVKM. The CDR3: CASSLNRGQGKNEQFF. Here the CDR3 DNA reads TGTGCCAGCAGCCTAAACCGGGGACAGGGAAAGAATGAGCAGTTCTTC.

This clone was detected only a few times. The chain has TRBV19 and TRBJ1-2; the match to TRBD1 covers 8 bases. The CDR3 is made up of 11 amino acids. V was pared by 7 bases and J by 8 bases, with 3 bases of the junction left unmatched. CDR1 LNHDA and CDR2 SQIVND come from the germline V gene (reference sequence). In nucleotides, the CDR3 is TGTGCCAGTAAGACAGGGGACGGCTACACCTTC. Protein sequence: CASKTGDGYTF.

The chain links TRBV7-3 to TRBJ2-3; 7 bases agree with TRBD2. The length of the CDR3 is 14 residues. V shed 5 bases, J shed 2 bases, and the junction held 4 bases outside the gene matches. CDR1 and CDR2 (germline): SGHTA, FQGTGA. The CDR3 sequence: CASSLGGDTDTQYF. The CDR3 DNA follows: TGTGCCAGCAGCCTGGGGGGGGACACAGATACGCAGTATTTT.

This chain joins TRBV11-2 and TRBJ1-3; D perhaps matches TRBD1 (6 bases). This CDR3 region has 17 residues. From germline, CDR1 is SGHAT and CDR2 FQNNGV. V was clipped by 1 base and J by 2 bases, with 15 bases between them. This CDR3 is CASSLVAGAATGNTIYF. In DNA form, the CDR3 reads TGTGCCAGCAGCTTAGTCGCGGGGGCTGCAACTGGAAACACCATATATTTT. The whole variable domain, filled in from reference TRBV11-2 and TRBJ1-3, reads EAGVAQSPRYKIIEKRQSVAFWCNPISGHATLYWYQQILGQGPKLLIQFQNNGVVDDSQLPKDRFSAERLKGVDSTLKIQPAKLEDSAVYLCASSLVAGAATGNTIYFGEGSWLTVV.

The chain links TRBV6-4 to TRBJ2-2, with D tentatively TRBD1 (5 bases). This CDR3 has 13 amino acids. Looked up from germline, CDR1 is MRHNA and CDR2 is SNTAGT. Deletions cut 3 bases from V and 5 bases from J, with 7 bases between. In DNA, the CDR3 is TGTGCCAGCAGTGAAAAGGGGACCGGGGAGCTGTTTTTT. It specifies CASSEKGTGELFF.

This chain links TRBV6-1 with TRBJ1-1; no clear D. Trimming pared 7 bases from V and 1 base from J, leaving 16 bases between. The CDR3 is made up of 15 amino acids. Germline V gene sequence: CDR1 MNHNS, CDR2 SASEGT. The CDR3 here is CASIDEGSWNTEAFF. In nucleotides, the CDR3 is TGTGCCAGCATAGACGAGGGCTCATGGAACACTGAAGCTTTCTTT.

Only a few counts were recorded for this clone. The rearrangement links TRBV10-3 to TRBJ2-3; 7 bases agree with TRBD2. This CDR3 contains 14 residues. Per germline, CDR1 ENHRY and CDR2 SYGVKD. J gave up 2 bases and V 10 bases, and 9 bases lay outside the gene matches. This CDR3 reads CASSLASPTDTQYF. The CDR3 region has the DNA TGTGCCAGTTCACTAGCGTCCCCCACAGATACGCAGTATTTT.

This chain joins TRBV7-3 and TRBJ1-1; the D gene is possibly TRBD1 (6 bases). V was cut by 0 bases and J by 4 bases, with 9 bases left in between. CDR3 size: 14 residues. Per the germline V gene, CDR1 is SGHTA and CDR2 is FQGTGA. CDR3 sequence reads: CASSLTRGGTEAFF. The CDR3 DNA sequence: TGTGCCAGCAGCTTAACAAGGGGGGGCACTGAAGCTTTCTTT.

There are a few counts of this clone. V usage is TRBV19 and J usage is TRBJ1-1; 7 nucleotides match TRBD1. CDR1 is LNHDA, CDR2 SQIVND, per germline (reference sequence). The CDR3 contains 15 residues. V gave up 3 bases and J gave up 2 bases; unmatched junction bases: 6. The CDR3 sequence: CASSIEGGLNTEAFF. In nucleotides, the CDR3 is TGTGCCAGTAGTATCGAAGGGGGCCTAAACACTGAAGCTTTCTTT. The full variable domain, in which reference TRBV19 and TRBJ1-1 provide the parts outside the CDR3, is DGGITQSPKYLFRKEGQNVTLSCEQNLNHDAMYWYRQDPGQGLRLIYYSQIVNDFQKGDIAEGYSVSREKKESFPLTVTSAQKNPTAFYLCASSIEGGLNTEAFFGQGTRLTVV.

This clone was seen only a few times. The rearrangement links TRBV7-8 to TRBJ2-1; 9 nucleotides match TRBD1. V shed 4 bases and J 6 bases; nucleotides not matched to a gene: 13. In germline, CDR1 is SGHVS, CDR2 FQNEAQ. The CDR3 extends over 17 amino acids. The CDR3 sequence: CASSSGLLRDRVNEQFF. CDR3 nucleotides: TGTGCCAGCAGCTCAGGACTCCTCCGGGACAGGGTCAATGAGCAGTTCTTC.

This clone appeared a few times. V usage is TRBV9 and J usage is TRBJ2-7, with TRBD2 identical over 11 bases. From germline, CDR1 is SGDLS and CDR2 YYNGEE. The CDR3 length is 15 residues. Unmatched junction bases numbered 4, after V lost 3 bases and J lost 2 bases. CDR3 in amino acids: CASSASSGGPYEQYF. The CDR3 bases are TGTGCCAGCAGCGCCTCTAGCGGGGGGCCCTACGAGCAGTACTTC.

This clone has a handful of counts. The chain carries TRBV4-1 and TRBJ1-4; D is undetermined. The germline V gene encodes CDR1 MGHRA and CDR2 YSYEKL. Deletions cut 4 bases from V and 7 bases from J, with 10 bases between. The CDR3 extends over 13 amino acids. The CDR3 region is CASSPEGSEKLFF. The DNA of the CDR3 is TGCGCCAGCAGCCCCGAGGGCAGTGAAAAACTGTTTTTT.

The rearrangement joins TRBV15 to TRBJ2-1; maybe TRBD2 (5 bases). The CDR3 has 12 amino acids. From germline, CDR1 is LNHNV and CDR2 YYDKDF (reference sequence). With 1 base removed from V and 8 bases from J, the gap between germline ends came to 6 bases. In nucleotides, the CDR3 is TGTGCCACCAGCAGAGTCGGGGATGAGCAGTTCTTC. It codes for CATSRVGDEQFF.

CDR3 nucleotide sequence: TGTGCCAGTAGCGTGGGAACACCATCAGGGGAAGCTTTCTTT. As protein: CASSVGTPSGEAFF. The rearrangement links TRBV19 to TRBJ1-1; D perhaps matches TRBD1 (5 bases). Germline assignment: CDR1 LNHDA and CDR2 SQIVND (reference sequence). There are 14 residues in the CDR3. V was cut by 6 bases and J by 8 bases, with 19 bases left in between.

In this sample, this clone turned up a few times. The chain combines TRBV6-5 with TRBJ1-2; D remains ambiguous. Germline CDR1 and CDR2: MNHEY and SVGAGI. This CDR3 comprises 13 residues. V was pared by 0 bases and J by 6 bases, with 8 bases between. The CDR3 reads CASSYSILNGYTF. DNA of the CDR3: TGTGCCAGCAGTTACTCTATTCTAAATGGCTACACCTTC.

This clone was detected only a few times. The V call is TRBV4-1, the J call TRBJ2-7, with D maybe TRBD1 (6 bases). Between the trimmed V and J ends, which lost 4 bases and 7 bases, there was a span of 14 bases. Per germline, CDR1 MGHRA and CDR2 YSYEKL. The length of the CDR3 is 13 residues. The CDR3 spells CASSPGKGVEQYF. In DNA form, the CDR3 reads TGCGCCAGCAGCCCCGGTAAGGGGGTGGAGCAGTACTTC.

This rearrangement joins TRBV6-5 to TRBJ1-5; 7 bases agree with TRBD1. There are 15 residues in the CDR3. V lost 6 bases and J lost 0; bases outside the gene matches: 5. From germline, CDR1 is MNHEY and CDR2 SVGAGI. The CDR3 DNA reads as TGTGCCAGCAGCGCCGGGACAGATAGCAATCAGCCCCAGCATTTT. Translating it yields CASSAGTDSNQPQHF.